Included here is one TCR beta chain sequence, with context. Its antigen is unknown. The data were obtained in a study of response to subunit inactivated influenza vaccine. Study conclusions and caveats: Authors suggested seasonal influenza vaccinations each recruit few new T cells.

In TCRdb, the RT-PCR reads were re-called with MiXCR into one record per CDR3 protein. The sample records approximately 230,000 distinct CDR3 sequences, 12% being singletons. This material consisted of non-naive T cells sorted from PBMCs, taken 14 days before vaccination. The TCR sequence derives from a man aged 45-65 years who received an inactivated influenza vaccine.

The CDR3 DNA reads as TGTGCCAGCAGTTACCAGCGGGCAAAAACCTACGAGCAGTACTTC. As protein: CASSYQRAKTYEQYF. The chain has TRBV6-2 or TRBV6-3 and TRBJ2-7; D is possibly TRBD2 (6 bases). V lost 2 bases to trimming and J lost 2 bases, with 13 bases between them. CDR1 is MNHEY and CDR2 is SVGEGT in the germline V gene. The CDR3 spans 15 residues.